The source of this T cell receptor beta chain is a study of graft-versus-host responses after intestinal transplantation. To note about this clone: No antigen is known for it.

Using immunoSEQ multiplex PCR, the repertoire was profiled, and TCRdb retains in-frame clones only, with some absent. The sample has 60,000 to 80,000 clones; 90% are singletons. V lost 0 bases, J lost 6 bases, and 12 bases lay in between. This CDR3 is built from 15 residues. Germline V gene data show CDR1 as MGHRA and CDR2 as YSYEKL. The clonotype comes from a human donor who received an intestinal transplant. The sample here was unstimulated CD8+ T cells sorted from spleen or lymph node cells, taken before intestinal transplant. The chain is built from TRBV4-1 and TRBJ2-1; tentative D call: TRBD2 (5 bases). CDR3 region: CASSQDRGLGNEQFF. The CDR3 DNA follows: TGCGCCAGCAGCCAAGATCGCGGGCTGGGCAATGAGCAGTTCTTC.